This TCR beta chain was obtained from a study of naive and memory T cell subsets (dated by TCRdb to about 2017). At the level of the whole study: The figure summarizing these samples reported ten or so blood donors, 7 tuberculin skin test biopsies and 3 saline control biopsies. PCR2 was typically run as a SYBR Green qPCR and stopped at a set threshold, although low-input samples could use end-point PCR of about 6 cycles instead.

The sample holds many counts of this clonotype. Its antigen specificity is not known. Nothing much larger sits one base from this clone, and base qualities are not available. For whole blood analysis, roughly 2.6 ml of peripheral blood was drawn from adult healthy volunteers into Tempus tubes, and RNA was extracted according to the manufacturer's instructions. A robust, sensitive protocol for the amplification, sequencing and analysis of TCRs was described in the study, in which 3' ligation of a UMI-containing oligonucleotide to TCR cDNA was used. Total RNA, without cell sorting, was DNase treated with RQ1 DNase before reverse transcription, targeting roughly 1 to 1000 ng input. Skin biopsy and whole blood libraries were made to test pipeline robustness in samples where T cells form a minority population. Study-level results and caveats: The potential sensitivity of the RNA-based method to TCR transcript changes with T cell activation and differentiation was acknowledged.

The receptor library was made with 5' RACE. For the blood and skin samples, TCR RNA was reverse transcribed with SuperScript IV using primers for the alpha and beta constant regions. The ligated cDNA was amplified in four rounds of PCR with nested alpha and beta constant region primers together with the SP2 primer. An oligonucleotide carrying the Illumina SP2 primer and a UMI was ligated to the 3' end of the cDNA by means of T4 RNA ligase 1. The 12-nucleotide UMI consisted of two random hexamers with an eight-base spacer between the hexamers to prevent hairpin formation. From the second PCR onward, TCR alpha and beta chain libraries were processed separately, and dual indexing was applied for multiplexing. After pooling, the indexed libraries were analyzed by capillary electrophoresis and sequenced on either an Illumina MiSeq or NextSeq. PhiX DNA at roughly 4.5-8% was spiked into libraries to increase base diversity and improve cluster recognition. The authors processed their data as follows. Demultiplexor took UMIs from read 2, joined the UMIs to the TCR sequence from read 1, and separated reads according to sample indices. Decombinator identified V and J genes and V-J junctions and gave each TCR a five-part identifier that included V and J deletions. Collapsinator used UMIs to correct sequencing errors and PCR amplification heterogeneity, yielding UMI-based abundance per TCR. CDR3Translator converted identifiers to nucleotide sequence, translated to amino acids, and extracted CDR3 regions using terminal motifs. Error-corrected counts of alpha and beta TCRs from blood and skin were compared after being normalized to the amount of input RNA. TCRdb reworked the public reads: Q25 trimming with fastp, MiXCR clone assembly, productive beta chains retained. Rows matching on CDR3 protein sequence are summarized as one entry with the most common DNA and genes. TCRdb, not the authors, supplied the V and J calls. The table for this sample lists about 22,000 distinct CDR3 sequences; about 4% of them were counted only once. The ten largest clones capture approximately 7.8% of the sample.

This clonotype was obtained from a male donor in good health.

The CDR3 has the sequence CSVWLLAGDNEQFF. The nucleotide sequence reads as follows: TGCAGCGTTTGGTTGCTAGCGGGAGACAATGAGCAGTTCTTC. The chain was built from TRBV29-1 and TRBJ2-1, with 10 bases aligning to TRBD2. At the junction V is shortened by 5 bases and J by 5 bases; bases outside the gene matches: 6. Looking up the germline V gene yields CDR1 SQVTM and CDR2 ANQGSEA. The CDR3 has 14 amino acids, counting the end cysteine and phenylalanine. Just CDR3 DNA is preserved here, 42 bases in frame from base 1.